The 27 T cell receptor beta chains in this list originate from one sample, sequenced in a study of blood T cell repertoires in COVID-19. The method was immunoSEQ multiplex PCR; TCRdb's version includes in-frame clones alone and lacks a portion of them. The data hold 90,000 to 120,000 clones, with over 70% observed a single time. Sequencing was performed on peripheral blood. These receptors were collected from a man aged 45-65 years with acute or convalescent COVID-19.

V and J are TRBV5-4 and TRBJ1-1, with 7 positions matching TRBD1. The length of the CDR3 is 14 residues. Germline assignment: CDR1 SGHNT and CDR2 YYREEE (reference sequence). Unmatched junction bases numbered 5, after V lost 0 bases and J lost 6 bases. CDR3 residues: CASSLGQGSSEAFF. The CDR3 region has the DNA TGTGCCAGCAGCTTGGGACAGGGTTCCTCTGAAGCTTTCTTT.

V gene TRBV3-1 (or the pseudogene TRBV3-2) combines with J gene TRBJ2-1; unclear D gene. Germline CDR1 is LGHDT and CDR2 is YNNKEL (reference sequence). This CDR3 comprises 13 residues. With 1 base removed from V and 4 bases from J, the gap between germline ends came to 5 bases. CDR3 loop: CASSQAGYNEQFF. CDR3 nucleotide sequence: TGTGCCAGCAGCCAAGCCGGGTACAATGAGCAGTTCTTC.

The rearrangement links TRBV30 to TRBJ2-3; TRBD2 matches 10 bases. The CDR3 consists of 14 residues. With 4 bases clipped from V and 4 bases from J, the junction kept 5 bases outside the gene matches. Germline V gene lookup returns CDR1 GTSNPN and CDR2 SVGIG (reference sequence). CDR3 DNA sequence: TGTGCCTGGACTAGCGGGAGTGCGGCAGATACGCAGTATTTT. Protein product: CAWTSGSAADTQYF. The full variable domain, in which reference TRBV30 and TRBJ2-3 provide the parts outside the CDR3, is SQTIHQWPATLVQPVGSPLSLECTVEGTSNPNLYWYRQAAGRGLQLLFYSVGIGQISSEVPQNLSASRPQDRQFILSSKKLLLSDSGFYLCAWTSGSAADTQYFGPGTRLTVL.

The chain links TRBV27 to TRBJ2-5; a weak D match, TRBD1 (6 bases). Trimming cost V 4 bases and J 5 bases, with 14 bases left between them. In germline, CDR1 is MNHEY, CDR2 SMNVEV (reference sequence). The CDR3 is 14 residues long. The CDR3 DNA sequence: TGTGCCAGCAGTTCGTGGACAGCTTGGGAGACCCAGTACTTC. This translates into CASSSWTAWETQYF.

The chain is built from TRBV24-1 and TRBJ2-3; D possibly corresponds to TRBD1 (5 bases). V lost 1 base to trimming and J lost 3 bases, with 10 bases between them. The CDR3 consists of 15 residues. Germline CDR1 and CDR2: KGHDR and SFDVKD. For the CDR3, the DNA is TGTGCCACCAGTGATTTAAAGAAGGGGACAGATACGCAGTATTTT. Translated, it gives CATSDLKKGTDTQYF.

The rearrangement uses TRBV5-1 and TRBJ2-1; possible D gene TRBD2, 5 bases. The CDR3 has 17 amino acids. The V and J ends lost 1 base and 5 bases respectively, with 19 bases between them. Germline CDR1 reads SGHRS; CDR2 reads YFSETQ. The CDR3 coding sequence is TGCGCCAGCAGCTTGTCCGCGGGTCTCGGTGGACACAATGAGCAGTTCTTC. Residues: CASSLSAGLGGHNEQFF.

The rearrangement uses TRBV29-1 and TRBJ2-1, with 10 bases that match TRBD2. Germline-derived CDR1 and CDR2 are SQVTM and ANQGSEA. The CDR3 runs 13 residues. Losses at the gene ends were 8 bases for V and 8 bases for J; bases not matched to a gene: 9. CDR3 sequence (DNA): TGCAGCCTTGGAGCGGGAGGGCCGTATGAGCAGTTCTTC. Its translation: CSLGAGGPYEQFF.

The chain joins TRBV7-8 to TRBJ2-7, with 8 bases aligning to TRBD1. The CDR3 extends over 13 amino acids. CDR1 is SGHVS, CDR2 FQNEAQ, per germline. V gave up 3 bases and J gave up 7 bases; unmatched junction bases: 5. CDR3 amino acids: CASSFTTGEEQYF. The CDR3 coding sequence is TGTGCCAGCAGCTTTACGACAGGGGAAGAGCAGTACTTC. The whole variable domain, remainder taken from reference TRBV7-8 and TRBJ2-7, is GAGVSQSPRYKVAKRGQDVALRCDPISGHVSLFWYQQALGQGPEFLTYFQNEAQLDKSGLPSDRFFAERPEGSVSTLKIQRTQQEDSAVYLCASSFTTGEEQYFGPGTRLTVT.

This clone was recorded only once. This chain uses TRBV6-6 with TRBJ2-1, with TRBD2 matching 7 bases. Germline assignment: CDR1 MNHNY and CDR2 SVGAGI (reference sequence). The CDR3 sequence is 13 residues long. V lost 8 bases to trimming and J lost 6 bases; unmatched junction nucleotides: 7. Written as DNA, the CDR3 is TGTGCCAGCCGAGGACTAGTACCCAATGAGCAGTTCTTC. This translates into CASRGLVPNEQFF.

The chain carries TRBV10-3 and TRBJ2-3, with 8 bases fitting TRBD1. From germline, CDR1 is ENHRY and CDR2 SYGVKD. Trimming at V came to 6 bases and at J to 2 bases, leaving 13 bases not matched to a gene. There are 17 residues in the CDR3. The CDR3, as DNA: TGTGCCATCAGCAGATTTACCAGGGGGCGCGACACAGATACGCAGTATTTT. This sequence encodes CAISRFTRGRDTDTQYF.

V usage is TRBV9 and J usage is TRBJ2-1, with 12 bases matching TRBD2. Looked up from germline, CDR1 is SGDLS and CDR2 is YYNGEE. With 0 bases clipped from V and 5 bases from J, the junction kept 6 bases outside the gene matches. The CDR3 totals 17 residues. CDR3 nucleotides: TGTGCCAGCAGCGTAGATCCTAGCGGGAGGGGGGACAATGAGCAGTTCTTC. This encodes CASSVDPSGRGDNEQFF.

V and J are TRBV27 and TRBJ2-7, with 8 bases aligning to TRBD2. V trimming: 1 base; J trimming: 5 bases; junction bases outside the gene matches: 10. The CDR3 is made up of 16 amino acids. Germline CDR1 MNHEY, CDR2 SMNVEV (reference sequence). CDR3 coding DNA: TGTGCCAGCAGTTTATATAGCGGGGTGAAGGTTCACGAGCAGTACTTC. Translated, it gives CASSLYSGVKVHEQYF.

This sequence joins TRBV5-5 and TRBJ2-2; no definite D call. Germline values: CDR1 SGHKS, CDR2 YYEKEE (reference sequence). Trimming left V 2 bases short and J 0 bases short, with 11 bases between. The CDR3 is 16 amino acids. The CDR3 DNA follows: TGTGCCAGCAGCTTCCGACTCAATCCGAACACCGGGGAGCTGTTTTTT. Amino acid sequence: CASSFRLNPNTGELFF.

The chain uses TRBV10-2 and TRBJ2-7, with TRBD2 matching over 7 bases. V was clipped by 10 bases and J by 1 base; unmatched bases: 10. The CDR3 has 14 residues. Germline CDR1 WSHSY, CDR2 SAAADI. The CDR3 reads CATALGGKSYEQYF. The DNA of the CDR3 is TGCGCCACTGCTTTGGGAGGGAAATCCTACGAGCAGTACTTC.

The gene calls are TRBV5-8 and TRBJ1-4, with D uncertain. Germline V gene sequence: CDR1 SGHTS, CDR2 YDEGEE. The CDR3 is made up of 15 amino acids. The V gene lost 2 bases and the J gene lost 4 bases, with 12 bases spanning the gap. This CDR3 is CASSLGRGLNEKLFF. The CDR3 DNA follows: TGTGCCAGCAGCTTAGGGAGAGGACTTAATGAAAAACTGTTTTTT.

The chain carries TRBV5-1 and TRBJ2-2; TRBD2 matches 11 bases. The length of the CDR3 is 16 residues. Germline CDR1 is SGHRS and CDR2 is YFSETQ. Trimming cost V 0 bases and J 7 bases; bases outside gene matches: 5. DNA for the CDR3: TGCGCCAGCAGCTTGGCACTAGCGGGAGTAAGCGGGGAGCTGTTTTTT. It yields the protein CASSLALAGVSGELFF.

The J gene is TRBJ1-2, the V gene TRBV24-1, with 8 bases identical to TRBD1. V trimming: 5 bases; J trimming: 8 bases; junction bases outside the gene matches: 6. The CDR3 totals 13 residues. Germline values: CDR1 KGHDR, CDR2 SFDVKD. The chain's CDR3 is CATSVTDREGYTF. The CDR3 DNA sequence: TGTGCCACCAGTGTTACGGACAGGGAGGGCTACACCTTC.

The chain uses TRBV5-6 and TRBJ2-1, with 7 bases identical to TRBD2. Germline CDR1 is SGHDT and CDR2 is YYEEEE. CDR3 length: 16 amino acids. Unmatched junction bases numbered 13, after V lost 1 base and J lost 9 bases. The CDR3 DNA reads as TGTGCCAGCAGCTTGCTCTCAGCGGGAAACAACGGTGAGCAGTTCTTC. It is translated as CASSLLSAGNNGEQFF.

Regarding this clone: One junction end does not reproduce the germline sequence, and a read error may be involved. The V call is TRBV11-2, the J call TRBJ2-7, with TRBD1 as a possible D gene (6 bases). CDR3 size: 15 residues. Germline assignment: CDR1 SGHAT and CDR2 FQNNGV. CDR3 region: CASSLDGRGVYEQYF. The CDR3 region has the DNA TGTGCCAGCAGCCTAGACGGCAGGGGAGTCTACGAGCAGTACTTC.

This chain connects TRBV29-1 to TRBJ1-5; 7 bases are a match to TRBD1. CDR1 is SQVTM, CDR2 ANQGSEA, per germline. Trimming cost V 7 bases and J 2 bases; bases outside gene matches: 2. The CDR3 has 12 amino acids. CDR3 nucleotide sequence: TGCAGCGCCGGACAGGGCAATCAGCCCCAGCATTTT. It is translated as CSAGQGNQPQHF.

The chain is built from TRBV10-3 and TRBJ1-1; TRBD1 might be the D (6 bases). Per germline, CDR1 ENHRY and CDR2 SYGVKD. This CDR3 has 16 residues. With 6 bases removed from V and 2 bases from J, the gap between germline ends came to 19 bases. The CDR3 nucleotides read TGTGCCATCAGGCCCGCACGACCAGGGGTAAACACTGAAGCTTTCTTT. This gives the protein CAIRPARPGVNTEAFF.

The chain uses TRBV29-1 and TRBJ2-2; D unresolved. Germline V gene lookup returns CDR1 SQVTM and CDR2 ANQGSEA. V was cut by 4 bases and J by 8 bases, with 8 bases left in between. The CDR3 has 11 amino acids. Here the CDR3 reads CSVGRGGELFF. The CDR3 DNA sequence: TGCAGCGTTGGGCGCGGAGGGGAGCTGTTTTTT.

CDR3 sequence reads: CAWSGGQRNQPQHF. The CDR3 DNA is TGTGCCTGGAGTGGTGGCCAAAGAAATCAGCCCCAGCATTTT. The genes are TRBV30 and TRBJ1-5; D gene ambiguous. The CDR3 sequence is 14 residues long. CDR1 and CDR2 from the germline V gene are GTSNPN and SVGIG (reference sequence). The germline V and J ends were trimmed by 1 base and 4 bases, with 11 bases remaining between them. The full variable domain, completed using reference TRBV30 and TRBJ1-5, is SQTIHQWPATLVQPVGSPLSLECTVEGTSNPNLYWYRQAAGRGLQLLFYSVGIGQISSEVPQNLSASRPQDRQFILSSKKLLLSDSGFYLCAWSGGQRNQPQHFGDGTRLSIL.

This chain uses TRBV9 with TRBJ2-1, with D perhaps matching TRBD2 (6 bases). The CDR3 sequence is 14 residues long. V was trimmed by 3 bases and J by 6 bases, leaving 13 bases between them. Germline loops: CDR1 SGDLS, CDR2 YYNGEE. This CDR3 is CASSAITTSNEQFF. The CDR3 nucleotides are TGTGCCAGCAGCGCAATCACGACTAGCAATGAGCAGTTCTTC.

This clone has just a few counts. This chain links TRBV7-9 with TRBJ1-1, with 8 bases aligning to TRBD1. J was trimmed by 7 bases and V by 5 bases; bases with no gene match: 12. The CDR3 contains 15 residues. Looked up from germline, CDR1 is SEHNR and CDR2 is FQNEAQ (reference sequence). The CDR3 loop reads CASSTYRTGRGEAFF. In DNA, the CDR3 is TGTGCCAGCAGCACCTACCGGACAGGGCGGGGTGAAGCTTTCTTT.

This chain uses TRBV2 with TRBJ1-2; TRBD1 aligns across 9 bases. Trimming at V came to 5 bases and at J to 8 bases, leaving 12 bases not matched to a gene. Looked up from germline, CDR1 is SNHLY and CDR2 is FYNNEI. The CDR3 runs to 15 residues. CDR3 in amino acids: CASSYFPGQGLGYTF. The CDR3 region has the DNA TGTGCCAGCAGTTATTTCCCGGGACAGGGACTCGGCTACACCTTC.

CDR3 coding DNA: TGTGCCAGCAGCCGCCCGAGAGCGGGAGATCTCGATACGCAGTATTTT. Translating gives CASSRPRAGDLDTQYF. V gene TRBV5-4 combines with J gene TRBJ2-3, with 8 nucleotides matching TRBD2. The ends lost 4 bases at V and 6 bases at J; junction bases unmatched: 13. This CDR3 comprises 16 residues. Germline values: CDR1 SGHNT, CDR2 YYREEE (reference sequence).